These 27 T cell receptor beta chains were all obtained from the same sample, sequenced in a study of T-cell memory formation after mild COVID-19. TCRdb used MiXCR to reprocess the 5' RACE reads, holding one entry per CDR3 protein. The sample shows around 50,000 distinct CDR3 sequences, around 10% of them seen only once. The sample consisted of PBMCs or a T cell subset sorted from them (not recorded which). These receptors all stem from a man younger than 35 who had mild COVID-19 (a few samples of this study predate the infection). Cell type and time point are not known.

This clonotype was observed a handful of times. The genes are TRBV3-1 and TRBJ2-2; possible D gene TRBD2, 6 bases. V was clipped by 4 bases and J by 0 bases, with 9 bases between them. The CDR3 length is 15 residues. CDR1 and CDR2 (germline): LGHDT, YNNKEL (reference sequence). CDR3 loop: CASSRGGSNTGELFF. In DNA form, the CDR3 reads TGTGCCAGCAGCCGCGGAGGGTCGAACACCGGGGAGCTGTTTTTT.

A few counts support this clonotype. V usage is TRBV12-3 or TRBV12-4 and J usage is TRBJ2-1, with D hard to call. V was shortened by 6 bases and J by 6 bases, with 12 bases between the two germline ends. The CDR3 contains 13 residues. The CDR3 reads CASRPGHSNEQFF. The CDR3 DNA is TGTGCCAGCAGACCGGGCCACTCCAATGAGCAGTTCTTC.

V and J are TRBV12-5 and TRBJ2-3; D unclear. Germline V gene lookup returns CDR1 LGHNT and CDR2 FRNRAP. The V end lost 1 base, the J end lost 2 bases, and 10 bases lay between the germline ends. The CDR3 is made up of 15 amino acids. The CDR3 sequence is CASGLGQRHTDTQYF. CDR3 nucleotides: TGTGCTAGTGGTTTGGGGCAGCGACACACAGATACGCAGTATTTT.

This clonotype was counted only a few times. This chain connects TRBV3-1 to TRBJ1-1; D gene ambiguous. The CDR3 has 14 residues. V shed 4 bases and J shed 7 bases, with 16 bases lying between them. Germline V lookup: CDR1 LGHDT, CDR2 YNNKEL (reference sequence). In DNA form, the CDR3 reads TGTGCCAGCAGCCCGGTAGCCAACGCCCTTGAAGCTTTCTTT. Translation: CASSPVANALEAFF.

V gene TRBV2 combines with J gene TRBJ2-3; 10 bases match TRBD2. CDR1 and CDR2 from the germline V gene are SNHLY and FYNNEI. The CDR3 covers 17 residues. Trimming at V came to 1 base and at J to 5 bases, leaving 9 bases not matched to a gene. The CDR3 DNA reads TGTGCCAGCAGTGAAGAAACTAGCGGGGACTGGGGAGATACGCAGTATTTT. Translation: CASSEETSGDWGDTQYF.

This clonotype was seen more than once but under ten times. The chain couples TRBV29-1 to TRBJ2-4; D is uncertain. The germline V gene encodes CDR1 SQVTM and CDR2 ANQGSEA. The germline V and J ends were trimmed by 2 bases and 0 bases, with 5 bases remaining between them. CDR3 length: 13 amino acids. CDR3 protein: CSVESIAKNIQYF. CDR3 nucleotides: TGCAGCGTTGAATCAATAGCCAAAAACATTCAGTACTTC.

This clonotype was recorded a few times. V gene TRBV5-1 combines with J gene TRBJ2-5; 7 bases are a match to TRBD2. Trimming at V came to 2 bases and at J to 1 base, leaving 2 bases not matched to a gene. This CDR3 is 14 amino acids long. CDR1 SGHRS and CDR2 YFSETQ come from the germline V gene. In DNA, the CDR3 is TGCGCCAGCAGCTTTGCTAGCGGCCAAGAGACCCAGTACTTC. Protein sequence: CASSFASGQETQYF. Based on the CDR3 plus reference TRBV5-1 and TRBJ2-5, the full variable domain is KAGVTQTPRYLIKTRGQQVTLSCSPISGHRSVSWYQQTPGQGLQFLFEYFSETQRNKGNFPGRFSGRQFSNSRSEMNVSTLELGDSALYLCASSFASGQETQYFGPGTRLLVL.

This clonotype has a count of ten or more. The chain has TRBV5-1 and TRBJ2-1, with 10 bases aligning to TRBD2. The germline V gene encodes CDR1 SGHRS and CDR2 YFSETQ. V was clipped by 6 bases and J by 9 bases; unmatched bases: 6. There are 13 residues in the CDR3. The CDR3 nucleotides read TGCGCCAGCAACCTACTAGCGGGGTTTGAGCAGTTCTTC. Translating it yields CASNLLAGFEQFF.

This clonotype was detected many times. The chain carries TRBV4-1 and TRBJ1-6; D not certain. The germline V gene has CDR1 MGHRA and CDR2 YSYEKL. Trimming stripped 6 bases from V and 5 bases from J, with 11 bases between. This CDR3 spans 14 amino acids. CDR3: CASRNTANNSPLHF. CDR3 DNA: TGCGCCAGCAGGAACACTGCAAATAATTCACCCCTCCACTTT.

This clonotype was seen a handful of times. The rearrangement uses TRBV18 and TRBJ1-2; no firm D call. The CDR3 length is 15 residues. The germline gives CDR1 KGHSH, CDR2 LQKENI. Trimming shortened V by 0 bases and J by 2 bases, and 10 bases separated the two germline ends. CDR3 region: CASSPPEGRNYGYTF. In nucleotides, the CDR3 is TGTGCCAGCTCACCACCCGAAGGCAGGAACTATGGCTACACCTTC.

This clonotype has only a few counts. V usage is TRBV6-1 and J usage is TRBJ1-5; D unclear. Per germline, CDR1 MNHNS and CDR2 SASEGT. The V gene lost 3 bases and the J gene lost 9 bases, with 15 bases spanning the gap. This CDR3 spans 14 amino acids. DNA for the CDR3: TGTGCCAGCAGTGAGAGGACGGCGGGTCGGCCCCAGCATTTT. It is translated as CASSERTAGRPQHF.

At least ten counts were recorded for this clonotype. This chain joins TRBV20-1 and TRBJ2-3; no reliable D call. The CDR3 runs 13 residues. V dropped 0 bases and J dropped 1 base, with 5 bases sitting between them. Germline CDR1 is DFQATT and CDR2 is SNEGSKA (reference sequence). CDR3 sequence reads: CSAREAGTDTQYF. CDR3 in DNA: TGCAGTGCTAGAGAGGCGGGCACAGATACGCAGTATTTT.

There are a few counts of this clonotype. This chain connects TRBV12-3 or TRBV12-4 to TRBJ1-5; D remains ambiguous. The V gene lost 6 bases and the J gene lost 1 base, with 7 bases spanning the gap. The CDR3 runs 13 residues. The CDR3 nucleotides read TGTGCCAGCAGCCTCGAGAGCAATCAGCCCCAGCATTTT. This encodes CASSLESNQPQHF.

The J gene is TRBJ2-6, the V gene TRBV7-2, with D maybe TRBD1 (6 bases). With 1 base removed from V and 0 bases from J, the gap between germline ends came to 19 bases. Germline loops: CDR1 SGHTA, CDR2 FQGNSA. The CDR3 is 20 amino acids. The CDR3 protein is CASSLGQGRPSFSGANVLTF. DNA of the CDR3: TGTGCCAGCAGCTTAGGGCAGGGGAGACCCTCTTTCTCTGGGGCCAACGTCCTGACTTTC.

The CDR3 DNA reads TGCAGTGCACCCCGGGAGGGGATGAACACTGAAGCTTTCTTT. It codes for CSAPREGMNTEAFF. The V call is TRBV20-1, the J call TRBJ1-1; a possible D gene is TRBD1 (5 bases). Germline CDR1 DFQATT, CDR2 SNEGSKA (reference sequence). The CDR3 extends over 14 amino acids. The ends were cut back, 6 bases at V and 0 bases at J, with 14 bases in the middle.

This clonotype is judged medium-sized (0.01 to 0.1%). The rearrangement uses TRBV6-8 and TRBJ2-5; TRBD1 agrees at 10 bases. Losses at the gene ends were 7 bases for V and 2 bases for J; bases not matched to a gene: 4. CDR3 length: 14 residues. The germline gives CDR1 MNHGY, CDR2 SAAAGT. CDR3 sequence: CASTGQGDQETQYF. CDR3 sequence (DNA): TGTGCCAGCACCGGACAGGGGGATCAAGAGACCCAGTACTTC.

The sample holds many counts of this clonotype. The rearrangement joins TRBV5-1 to TRBJ2-3; 10 bases are shared with TRBD2. Germline V gene data show CDR1 as SGHRS and CDR2 as YFSETQ. With V trimmed by 2 bases and J by 1 base, 1 base remained unmatched. The CDR3 has 15 residues. The CDR3 DNA reads TGCGCCAGCAGCTTTACTAGCGGGGGCACAGATACGCAGTATTTT. Translated, it gives CASSFTSGGTDTQYF.

The chain combines TRBV6-5 with TRBJ2-7; 7 bases line up with TRBD2. The CDR3 spans 16 residues. The V gene end was trimmed by 6 bases and the J gene end by 0 bases; junction bases not matched to a gene: 11. Germline V gene data show CDR1 as MNHEY and CDR2 as SVGAGI. The CDR3 is CASSRHVGTNSYEQYF. Written as DNA, the CDR3 is TGTGCCAGCAGCCGACACGTCGGGACTAACTCCTACGAGCAGTACTTC.

J is TRBJ1-5 and V is TRBV7-2; 7 positions match TRBD1. CDR3 length equals 16 residues. CDR1 is SGHTA, CDR2 FQGNSA, per germline. Germline trimming cut 3 bases from V and 2 bases from J; bases unmatched to any gene: 7. This CDR3 is CASSFTTGQGNQPQHF. The CDR3 DNA follows: TGTGCCAGCAGCTTTACGACAGGGCAAGGCAATCAGCCCCAGCATTTT.

There are many counts of this clonotype. This chain connects TRBV10-3 to TRBJ2-5; unclear D gene. This CDR3 contains 13 residues. Per the germline V gene, CDR1 is ENHRY and CDR2 is SYGVKD. Deletions cut 0 bases from V and 6 bases from J, with 8 bases between. CDR3 DNA: TGTGCCATCAGTGAGTCGATTGGACAGACCCAGTACTTC. Protein: CAISESIGQTQYF.

This clonotype was counted between two and nine times. J is TRBJ2-2 and V is TRBV19; tentatively, D is TRBD1 (6 bases). The CDR3 totals 14 residues. In germline, CDR1 is LNHDA, CDR2 SQIVND (reference sequence). V lost 3 bases, J lost 4 bases, and 9 bases lay in between. The CDR3 protein is CASSIGQSTGELFF. The DNA of the CDR3 is TGTGCCAGTAGTATTGGACAGTCCACCGGGGAGCTGTTTTTT.

This clonotype was seen a few times. The gene calls are TRBV7-2 and TRBJ1-4; D is uncertain. CDR1 SGHTA and CDR2 FQGNSA come from the germline V gene. This CDR3 is 16 amino acids long. V was shortened by 5 bases and J by 0 bases, with 13 bases between the two germline ends. The CDR3 coding sequence is TGTGCCAGCAGCACCTATCATTATGCAACTAATGAAAAACTGTTTTTT. Its protein product is CASSTYHYATNEKLFF.

The V gene is TRBV7-2, the J gene TRBJ1-2, with 8 positions matching TRBD1. The germline V gene encodes CDR1 SGHTA and CDR2 FQGNSA. The V segment lost 5 bases and the J segment 1 base; nucleotides outside the gene matches: 9. There are 16 residues in the CDR3. The CDR3 DNA sequence: TGTGCCAGCAGCACCTACAGGGGGGCAAATAACTATGGCTACACCTTC. Translation gives CASSTYRGANNYGYTF.

This clonotype was counted many times. The CDR3 DNA reads as TGTGCCAGCAGTTTTAGGGGGCTGATTGAGACCCAGTACTTC. Its translation: CASSFRGLIETQYF. The chain combines TRBV12-3 or TRBV12-4 with TRBJ2-5, with 7 bases lining up with TRBD1. The CDR3 runs to 14 residues. V lost 3 bases, J lost 5 bases, and 6 bases stayed unmatched.

This clonotype was seen a handful of times. The chain uses TRBV5-1 and TRBJ2-1, with 8 bases that match TRBD2. The CDR3 extends over 14 amino acids. Germline lookup yields CDR1 SGHRS and CDR2 YFSETQ. V lost 6 bases and J lost 7; bases outside the gene matches: 9. The CDR3 region is CASNPGGFGNEQFF. CDR3 DNA: TGCGCCAGCAACCCGGGGGGGTTTGGGAATGAGCAGTTCTTC.

The chain joins TRBV5-4 to TRBJ1-1; no clear D. Looked up from germline, CDR1 is SGHNT and CDR2 is YYREEE (reference sequence). V was clipped by 4 bases and J by 3 bases, with 10 bases between them. The CDR3 is 13 amino acids. The DNA of the CDR3 is TGTGCCAGCAGCCTAGGGAGGGACACTGAAGCTTTCTTT. Encoded protein: CASSLGRDTEAFF.

The rearrangement uses TRBV6-5 and TRBJ1-5; unclear D gene. This CDR3 is built from 15 residues. V lost 5 bases and J lost 0, with 11 bases in between. Per the germline V gene, CDR1 is MNHEY and CDR2 is SVGAGI. The CDR3 loop is CASSPGLNSNQPQHF. DNA of the CDR3: TGTGCCAGCAGTCCCGGACTGAATAGCAATCAGCCCCAGCATTTT.